This TCR beta chain came from a study of CD4 T cells in relation to SARS-CoV-2 and coronaviruses (dated by TCRdb to the early 2020s). In terms of the full investigation: In the ViraFEST assay, PBMCs were cultured with antigen for less than 11 days, after which TCR beta CDR3s were sequenced to identify clonal expansions specific to the antigen. The negative reference condition was either a culture with an HIV-1 Nef peptide pool or a culture with no peptide. Shared crossreactive spike epitopes were mapped to their HLA restriction using patient-derived lymphoblastoid cell lines. At the level of individual TCR clonotypes, the study measured memory CD4+ T cell crossreactivity between SARS-CoV-2 spike protein and common cold coronavirus spike proteins. The Adaptive Biotechnologies TCR-sequencing kit was used for samples from three pre-COVID donors and for the naive versus memory experiments, whereas the other data were Illumina-based. A different TCR-beta assay, based on Illumina, was used to sequence expansion assays from other donors in the study.

What the work shows at the level of the full study, not this receptor alone: Crossreactive clones showed significantly weaker SARS-CoV-2-driven expansion than monoreactive clones, consistent with antigenic imprinting. Since the crossreactivity analysis centred on spike protein, crossreactivity against other viral proteins was not assessed. Small numbers of patients and of tested TCRs limited the study. In around two thirds of donors, memory CD4+ clonotypes turned up that crossrecognized SARS-CoV-2 and at least one common cold coronavirus spike. Because no donor provided both pre-pandemic and post-infection samples, tracing the source of pre-existing responses was limited.

CD4+ T cells from unexposed donors were collected before the COVID-19 pandemic (2011-2018). The EasySep CD4+ T cell isolation kit was used to isolate CD4+ T cells once the cultures had run for more than 8 days. As cell numbers permitted, CD4+ T cells from unexposed donors were tested for reactivity to SARS-CoV-2 S and N and to four common cold coronavirus spike pools. Approximately 2 million PBMCs per well were cultured in IMDM with approximately 5% human AB serum and about 9.7 IU/ml IL-2. Half of the culture medium was replaced with fresh IL-2-containing medium on days 3 and 7. Triplicate replicate wells were generally used for each peptide culture condition. The leukapheresis product for the unexposed donors was obtained through commercial purchase. PBMCs were isolated from leukapheresis product or whole blood by Ficoll-Paque PLUS gradient centrifugation. PBMCs were either cryopreserved at -140°C or used fresh in the expansion assay. The QIAamp Micro DNA Kit was used to extract genomic DNA from the CD4+ T cells.

About this clone itself: No antigen is known for it. No per-base quality is available; no much larger clone lies one base away.

Receptor libraries were prepared by the immunoSEQ multiplex PCR assay. Per the authors' processing: During preprocessing, nonproductive sequences were discarded, as were any CDR3s that did not begin with C, did not end with F or W, or were shorter than 7 amino acids. Antigen-specific clonotypes were called with the MANAFEST web app on the basis of expansion relative to the reference and to other culture wells. To be counted as positive, a clone had to show significant expansion compared with the reference culture, at an FDR below 0.05, in 2 of 3 replicate wells. For a clone to be considered positive, significant expansion relative to all other tandem wells and an odds ratio above 5 were also required. Pairwise Levenshtein distance, computed with the stringdist R package after three terminal residues were trimmed from each end, was used as the measure of CDR3 homology. Not all clones reach the TCRdb copy of this immuneACCESS table, which keeps in-frame sequences only. Checked studies attribute under half of the gap to unresolved V genes and leave the rest unexplained. V, J and clone size derive from that table, while D and trimming were established from the DNA sequence. For this sample there are about 21,000 clones; 74% appear just once. The ten most abundant clones make up 9.5% to 15% of the sample.

Based on the germline V gene (reference sequence), the CDR1 and CDR2 sequences are GTSNPN and SVGIG. Here V drops 0 bases and J drops 4 bases, and the junction holds 16 bases not matched to any gene. The CDR3 sequence holds 18 residues, the cysteine and phenylalanine included. Only the CDR3 part of the read is kept: 54 bases, read in frame from the first base. The rearranged segments are TRBV30 and TRBJ2-3; TRBD2 aligns with 7 central bases. This sequence was found in a human donor in good health. What was sequenced was CD4+ T cells from PBMCs, cultured in vitro. This receptor carries the CDR3 CAWSVKYAGRETPDTQYF. The nucleotide sequence is TGTGCCTGGAGTGTAAAGTATGCTGGGCGGGAGACCCCAGATACGCAGTATTTT. With all but the CDR3 taken from the reference TRBV30 and TRBJ2-3 genes, the full variable domain is: SQTIHQWPATLVQPVGSPLSLECTVEGTSNPNLYWYRQAAGRGLQLLFYSVGIGQISSEVPQNLSASRPQDRQFILSSKKLLLSDSGFYLCAWSVKYAGRETPDTQYFGPGTRLTVL.